These 31 T cell receptor beta chains came from one sample sequenced in a study of blood T cell repertoires in COVID-19. Here immunoSEQ multiplex PCR was the method, and the copy in TCRdb shows in-frame clones only, minus some. The repertoire includes tens of thousands of clones, 65% to 90% of them detected once, and under 9% sits in the top ten. Sequenced material: peripheral blood. These TCRs come from a human donor in a cohort sampled during active COVID-19.

V usage is TRBV6-1 and J usage is TRBJ1-6; 9 nucleotides agree with TRBD1. J gave up 9 bases and V 2 bases, and 5 bases lay outside the gene matches. Germline V gives CDR1 MNHNS, CDR2 SASEGT. This CDR3 comprises 15 residues. The CDR3 DNA follows: TGTGCCAGCAGTGAAAGAGGGACAGGGCGTTCACCCCTCCACTTT. Protein sequence: CASSERGTGRSPLHF.

This chain uses TRBV7-2 with TRBJ2-1; 14 bases match TRBD2. CDR3 size: 16 residues. The V gene end was trimmed by 6 bases and the J gene end by 7 bases; junction bases not matched to a gene: 8. The germline V gene encodes CDR1 SGHTA and CDR2 FQGNSA. This CDR3 reads CASSYAGTSGSNEQFF. The DNA for the CDR3 is TGTGCCAGCAGTTATGCCGGGACTAGCGGGAGTAATGAGCAGTTCTTC.

This clone was detected only a few times. The chain employs TRBV19 and TRBJ2-1; 8 nucleotides match TRBD2. V lost 2 bases to trimming and J lost 5 bases; unmatched junction nucleotides: 5. Germline V gene lookup returns CDR1 LNHDA and CDR2 SQIVND (reference sequence). The CDR3 sequence is 15 residues long. The CDR3 sequence is CASSILAGNNNEQFF. In nucleotides, the CDR3 is TGTGCCAGTAGTATACTAGCGGGCAACAACAATGAGCAGTTCTTC. The variable domain in full, with the rest retrieved from reference TRBV19 and TRBJ2-1, is DGGITQSPKYLFRKEGQNVTLSCEQNLNHDAMYWYRQDPGQGLRLIYYSQIVNDFQKGDIAEGYSVSREKKESFPLTVTSAQKNPTAFYLCASSILAGNNNEQFFGPGTRLTVL.

The chain employs TRBV29-1 and TRBJ1-1; the D is unclear. The V gene lost 8 bases and the J gene lost 3 bases, with 10 bases spanning the gap. Looked up from germline, CDR1 is SQVTM and CDR2 is ANQGSEA. The CDR3 runs 11 residues. CDR3 sequence (DNA): TGCAGCCTGGGAGGCTACACTGAAGCTTTCTTT. This encodes CSLGGYTEAFF.

The gene calls are TRBV6-5 and TRBJ2-3; 14 positions agree with TRBD2. The V and J ends lost 6 bases and 3 bases, in that order; junction bases with no gene match: 2. This CDR3 spans 15 amino acids. Germline CDR1 MNHEY, CDR2 SVGAGI. CDR3: CASRRTSGRTDTQYF. CDR3 sequence (DNA): TGTGCCAGCAGGCGGACTAGCGGGAGGACAGATACGCAGTATTTT.

In this sample, this clone turned up once. This chain connects TRBV10-3 to TRBJ2-5; TRBD2 might be the D (7 bases). The CDR3 is 15 residues long. Germline lookup yields CDR1 ENHRY and CDR2 SYGVKD. The germline V and J ends were trimmed by 0 bases and 4 bases, with 12 bases remaining between them. This CDR3 is CAISESGGLSETQYF. The CDR3 nucleotides are TGTGCCATCAGTGAGTCGGGGGGGCTTTCAGAGACCCAGTACTTC.

The rearrangement uses TRBV2 and TRBJ2-3; TRBD2 aligns across 10 bases. CDR3 size: 14 residues. The V and J ends lost 10 bases and 2 bases, in that order; junction bases with no gene match: 6. Germline V CDR1 and CDR2: SNHLY, FYNNEI. For the CDR3, the DNA is TGTGCCAATTACGGACTAGCGGCCACAGATACGCAGTATTTT. This codes for CANYGLAATDTQYF.

For the CDR3, the DNA is TGTGCCAGCAGCTTAGAACTAGCGGGAGGGATCGACACCGGGGAGCTGTTTTTT. Its protein product is CASSLELAGGIDTGELFF. The V gene is TRBV7-2, the J gene TRBJ2-2; 13 nucleotides align to TRBD2. The J segment lost 3 bases and the V segment lost 1 base, leaving 5 bases of the junction unmatched. The CDR3 sequence is 18 residues long. Germline V lookup: CDR1 SGHTA, CDR2 FQGNSA.

V is TRBV19 and J is TRBJ2-3, with 7 bases aligning to TRBD1. The J segment lost 4 bases and the V segment lost 1 base, leaving 5 bases of the junction unmatched. The CDR3 loop spans 15 amino acids. Germline CDR1 reads LNHDA; CDR2 reads SQIVND (reference sequence). The CDR3 spells CASSIGGGAPDTQYF. Here the CDR3 DNA reads TGTGCCAGTAGTATAGGAGGGGGCGCCCCAGATACGCAGTATTTT.

The J gene is TRBJ1-2, the V gene TRBV14; D is unclear. V was shortened by 0 bases and J by 8 bases, with 16 bases between the two germline ends. This CDR3 is 15 amino acids long. The germline V gene encodes CDR1 SGHDN and CDR2 FVKESK. Here the CDR3 reads CASSQERHGVGGYTF. Here the CDR3 DNA reads TGTGCCAGCAGCCAAGAGCGTCACGGAGTCGGGGGCTACACCTTC.

This clone was observed once. This rearrangement joins TRBV7-3 to TRBJ2-3, with TRBD1 identical over 7 bases. The length of the CDR3 is 14 residues. The germline V gene encodes CDR1 SGHTA and CDR2 FQGTGA. The V and J ends lost 1 base and 8 bases, in that order; junction bases with no gene match: 6. In DNA form, the CDR3 reads TGTGCCAGCAGCTTAATGGAGACAGGGTTTACGCAGTATTTT. Translation gives CASSLMETGFTQYF. Full variable domain (outside the CDR3, taken from reference TRBV7-3 and TRBJ2-3): GAGVSQTPSNKVTEKGKYVELRCDPISGHTALYWYRQSLGQGPEFLIYFQGTGAADDSGLPNDRFFAVRPEGSVSTLKIQRTERGDSAVYLCASSLMETGFTQYFGPGTRLTVL.

This chain uses TRBV15 with TRBJ2-3; the match to TRBD2 covers 8 bases. The CDR3 runs 15 residues. CDR1 is LNHNV, CDR2 YYDKDF, per germline (reference sequence). The V and J ends lost 0 bases and 6 bases, in that order; junction bases with no gene match: 5. The DNA of the CDR3 is TGTGCCACCAGCAGAGAGTCTAGCGGGCGGGATACGCAGTATTTT. This translates into CATSRESSGRDTQYF.

The J gene is TRBJ2-2, the V gene TRBV13, with 8 bases fitting TRBD2. The ends lost 5 bases at V and 6 bases at J; junction bases unmatched: 8. Per the germline V gene, CDR1 is PRHDT and CDR2 is FYEKMQ (reference sequence). The CDR3 extends over 15 amino acids. CDR3 sequence: CASSPDGLAPGELFF. The CDR3 DNA reads TGTGCCAGCAGCCCTGACGGACTAGCCCCCGGGGAGCTGTTTTTT.

This clone was observed once. The rearrangement uses TRBV10-2 and TRBJ1-1, with TRBD1 matching 9 bases. This CDR3 is built from 18 residues. V lost 5 bases to trimming and J lost 4 bases; unmatched junction nucleotides: 17. The germline V gene encodes CDR1 WSHSY and CDR2 SAAADI. CDR3 amino acids: CASSFSGQPGQGFTEAFF. CDR3 in DNA: TGCGCCAGCAGTTTTTCCGGTCAACCGGGACAGGGTTTCACTGAAGCTTTCTTT.

This clone has just one count. The rearrangement uses TRBV28 and TRBJ2-3; perhaps TRBD1 as D (6 bases). Germline values: CDR1 MDHEN, CDR2 SYDVKM. Trimming cost V 6 bases and J 4 bases, with 14 bases left between them. The CDR3 is 14 residues long. DNA of the CDR3: TGTGCCAGCAGCCCACAGGGTTCGGCAGATACGCAGTATTTT. It is translated as CASSPQGSADTQYF.

This chain connects TRBV3-1 (or the pseudogene TRBV3-2) to TRBJ2-3, with a possible D match to TRBD2 (5 bases). Germline-derived CDR1 and CDR2 are LGHDT and YNNKEL (reference sequence). CDR3 length: 16 amino acids. The V end was cut by 0 bases, the J end by 2 bases, with 12 bases between. The CDR3 loop reads CASSQERTRATDTQYF. The CDR3 DNA reads as TGTGCCAGCAGCCAAGAACGGACTCGAGCCACAGATACGCAGTATTTT.

This chain uses TRBV15 with TRBJ2-1; 7 bases align to TRBD1. This CDR3 region has 16 residues. With 3 bases clipped from V and 6 bases from J, the junction kept 11 bases outside the gene matches. The V gene's germline CDR1 is LNHNV and CDR2 YYDKDF (reference sequence). The CDR3 spells CATSSFRGFWGNEQFF. The CDR3 DNA reads as TGTGCCACCAGCAGCTTCAGGGGGTTCTGGGGCAATGAGCAGTTCTTC. Looking up the rest from reference TRBV15 and TRBJ2-1 gives the full variable domain: DAMVIQNPRYQVTQFGKPVTLSCSQTLNHNVMYWYQQKSSQAPKLLFHYYDKDFNNEADTPDNFQSRRPNTSFCFLDIRSPGLGDTAMYLCATSSFRGFWGNEQFFGPGTRLTVL.

The chain links TRBV6-2 or TRBV6-3 to TRBJ2-7, with 8 bases matching TRBD1. V lost 2 bases, J lost 2 bases, and 2 bases stayed unmatched. CDR3 length equals 14 residues. Germline V lookup: CDR1 MNHEY, CDR2 SVGEGT. The CDR3 nucleotides read TGTGCCAGCAGTTACCGGACAGGGACCTACGAGCAGTACTTC. It is translated as CASSYRTGTYEQYF.

The chain is built from TRBV5-1 and TRBJ1-4; D gene ambiguous. Germline CDR1 and CDR2: SGHRS and YFSETQ. The CDR3 covers 14 residues. Trimming stripped 2 bases from V and 4 bases from J, with 9 bases between. The CDR3 is CASSFNTINEKLFF. CDR3 sequence (DNA): TGCGCCAGCAGCTTTAACACCATTAATGAAAAACTGTTTTTT.

V usage is TRBV2 and J usage is TRBJ1-2; TRBD1 aligns across 10 bases. Germline CDR1 and CDR2: SNHLY and FYNNEI. The CDR3 runs to 17 residues. V lost 4 bases to trimming and J lost 5 bases; unmatched junction nucleotides: 13. The CDR3: CASSVSGTGDFWYGYTF. CDR3 sequence (DNA): TGTGCCAGCAGTGTCTCCGGGACAGGGGATTTTTGGTATGGCTACACCTTC.

The chain joins TRBV28 to TRBJ1-1; D unresolved. V shed 2 bases and J shed 3 bases, with 10 bases lying between them. CDR1 and CDR2 (germline): MDHEN, SYDVKM. The CDR3 consists of 14 residues. In DNA, the CDR3 is TGTGCCAGCAGTTTACGTTTGTCTGACACTGAAGCTTTCTTT. It specifies CASSLRLSDTEAFF.

The CDR3 spells CSALGSDEQFF. CDR3 DNA: TGCAGTGCTCTTGGCAGCGATGAGCAGTTCTTC. This chain uses TRBV20-1 with TRBJ2-1; D remains unclear. The CDR3 runs to 11 residues. Trimming left V 5 bases short and J 8 bases short, with 10 bases between. Germline V gene lookup returns CDR1 DFQATT and CDR2 SNEGSKA (reference sequence).

The chain joins TRBV5-4 to TRBJ2-7; D uncertain. The CDR3 is made up of 13 amino acids. Trimming took off 0 bases at V and 0 bases at J, with 4 bases between the two ends. Germline V gene sequence: CDR1 SGHNT, CDR2 YYREEE (reference sequence). The CDR3 spells CASSLGSSYEQYF. The CDR3 DNA reads as TGTGCCAGCAGCTTGGGCAGCTCCTACGAGCAGTACTTC.

Comment on this clone: Sequence at one end of the junction differs from germline and may be a read error. This chain joins TRBV7-7 and TRBJ2-2, with 10 bases that match TRBD2. Per the germline V gene, CDR1 is SSHAT and CDR2 is FNYEAQ (reference sequence). This CDR3 has 16 residues. The CDR3 nucleotides read TGTGCTAGCAGACCAGCGGGAGGGAGCGACACCGGGGAGCTGTTTTTT. Its translation is CASRPAGGSDTGELFF.

This clone has just a few counts. This chain links TRBV19 with TRBJ2-3; D not resolved. V was shortened by 5 bases and J by 4 bases, with 7 bases between the two germline ends. CDR3 size: 12 residues. Germline loops: CDR1 LNHDA, CDR2 SQIVND (reference sequence). The CDR3 coding sequence is TGTGCCAGTAGTCCCCGGGCAGATACGCAGTATTTT. This translates into CASSPRADTQYF.

The V gene is TRBV18, the J gene TRBJ2-3; D is ambiguous. Deletions cut 3 bases from V and 4 bases from J, with 8 bases between. The length of the CDR3 is 13 residues. Germline lookup yields CDR1 KGHSH and CDR2 LQKENI. This CDR3 is CASSPLVSDTQYF. As DNA, the CDR3 is TGTGCCAGCTCACCTCTAGTCTCAGATACGCAGTATTTT.

This sequence joins TRBV5-5 and TRBJ2-1, with TRBD1 matching over 8 bases. This CDR3 has 15 amino acids. Germline values: CDR1 SGHKS, CDR2 YYEKEE (reference sequence). The V segment lost 2 bases and the J segment 5 bases; nucleotides outside the gene matches: 6. The CDR3 loop is CASSFSGQDNNEQFF. In DNA form, the CDR3 reads TGTGCCAGCAGCTTTTCGGGACAGGATAACAATGAGCAGTTCTTC.

The chain carries TRBV29-1 and TRBJ2-7; 10 positions agree with TRBD1. The CDR3 totals 17 residues. The germline V gene has CDR1 SQVTM and CDR2 ANQGSEA. Trimming removed 3 bases from V and 2 bases from J; junction bases left unmatched: 13. The DNA for the CDR3 is TGCAGCGTTGATGTTTCGAGAGGGACAGGGGCGACCTACGAGCAGTACTTC. Translation: CSVDVSRGTGATYEQYF.

This clone was seen just once. In nucleotides, the CDR3 is TGTGCCAGTAGTAGGACTAGCGGGAGTAATGGCGGGGAGCTGTTTTTT. It is translated as CASSRTSGSNGGELFF. J is TRBJ2-2 and V is TRBV19; 13 bases align to TRBD2. The CDR3 contains 16 residues. V lost 4 bases, J lost 7 bases, and 6 bases stayed unmatched. The germline V gene has CDR1 LNHDA and CDR2 SQIVND (reference sequence).

The chain is built from TRBV21-1 and TRBJ2-7; the DNA was not used to check the table's D call, TRBD2. TRBV21-1 is a pseudogene segment. CDR3 length: 16 residues. Written as DNA, the CDR3 is TGTGCCAGCAGCAAAGTTTTGCTAGCGGCAGCCTACGAGCAGTACTTC. Protein product: CASSKVLLAAAYEQYF.

This clone was detected only a few times. This chain links TRBV28 with TRBJ1-2; maybe TRBD1 (5 bases). Germline CDR1 MDHEN, CDR2 SYDVKM. V shed 8 bases and J shed 0 bases, with 13 bases lying between them. The CDR3 has 14 amino acids. The CDR3 loop reads CASYRQGANYGYTF. CDR3 bases: TGTGCCAGCTACCGGCAGGGTGCTAACTATGGCTACACCTTC.